What follows are 15 T cell receptor beta chains derived from one specimen sequenced in a study of T cell responses to AZD1222 COVID-19 vaccine. Clones were sequenced by immunoSEQ multiplex PCR, and TCRdb holds only the in-frame ones, with some missing. The table shows about 97,000 clones, with 90% occurring only once. This material consisted of peripheral blood, taken on day 0 of AZD1222 vaccination. The source is an adult in good health.

The rearrangement uses TRBV7-9 and TRBJ2-7; 10 nucleotides match TRBD1. This CDR3 is built from 19 residues. V lost 5 bases, J lost 2 bases, and 18 bases stayed unmatched. Germline CDR1 reads SEHNR; CDR2 reads FQNEAQ (reference sequence). The CDR3 region is CASSEEGDSGTGAPYEQYF. The CDR3 nucleotides are TGTGCCAGCAGCGAAGAGGGGGACTCTGGGACAGGGGCCCCCTACGAGCAGTACTTC.

V and J are TRBV9 and TRBJ1-3; D may be TRBD1 (5 bases). The CDR3 loop spans 14 amino acids. The V gene lost 0 bases and the J gene lost 11 bases, with 15 bases spanning the gap. From germline, CDR1 is SGDLS and CDR2 YYNGEE. CDR3 in DNA: TGTGCCAGCAGCGTAGACCTCCAGGGATCTGCCATATATTTT. This translates into CASSVDLQGSAIYF.

The chain is built from TRBV7-9 and TRBJ1-2, with D unclear. The germline V and J ends were trimmed by 3 bases and 0 bases, with 8 bases remaining between them. Germline V gene data show CDR1 as SEHNR and CDR2 as FQNEAQ (reference sequence). The CDR3 consists of 14 residues. Here the CDR3 reads CASSFPPPNYGYTF. In DNA form, the CDR3 reads TGTGCCAGCAGCTTTCCCCCTCCTAACTATGGCTACACCTTC.

The rearrangement uses TRBV19 and TRBJ1-5; no clear D. V shed 1 base and J shed 0 bases, with 13 bases lying between them. The CDR3 has 17 residues. From germline, CDR1 is LNHDA and CDR2 SQIVND (reference sequence). DNA for the CDR3: TGTGCCAGTAGTATAGTCGGAGGGCGGTATAGCAATCAGCCCCAGCATTTT. Encoded protein: CASSIVGGRYSNQPQHF.

This chain links TRBV4-2 with TRBJ2-1; a weak D match, TRBD2 (6 bases). Germline CDR1 is LGHNA and CDR2 is YNFKEQ. This CDR3 has 14 amino acids. The V end lost 1 base, the J end lost 2 bases, and 6 bases lay between the germline ends. CDR3 in DNA: TGTGCCAGCAGCCAAGCTAGCGCCTACAATGAGCAGTTCTTC. It specifies CASSQASAYNEQFF.

V is TRBV14 and J is TRBJ2-5, with 12 bases that match TRBD2. V shed 4 bases, J shed 2 bases, and the junction held 14 bases outside the gene matches. Germline loops: CDR1 SGHDN, CDR2 FVKESK. The CDR3 runs to 19 residues. The chain's CDR3 is CASSPLAGGPLQLQETQYF. CDR3 bases: TGTGCCAGCAGCCCACTAGCGGGGGGCCCACTCCAACTTCAAGAGACCCAGTACTTC.

The chain's CDR3 is CSAPRQVGETQYF. The CDR3 bases are TGCAGCGCCCCGCGTCAGGTCGGGGAGACCCAGTACTTC. The chain couples TRBV29-1 to TRBJ2-5, with D unresolved. Trimming took off 7 bases at V and 5 bases at J, with 17 bases between the two ends. The CDR3 contains 13 residues. CDR1 and CDR2 from the germline V gene are SQVTM and ANQGSEA.

The rearrangement links TRBV27 to TRBJ2-7; TRBD1 or TRBD2 may be the D gene (5 bases each). V was cut by 7 bases and J by 2 bases, with 12 bases left in between. This CDR3 has 13 residues. Germline V gives CDR1 MNHEY, CDR2 SMNVEV (reference sequence). This chain's CDR3 is CASKRQGTYEQYF. Here the CDR3 DNA reads TGTGCCAGCAAGCGGCAGGGTACCTACGAGCAGTACTTC.

The V and J genes are TRBV5-5 and TRBJ1-1; D remains ambiguous. The CDR3 covers 15 residues. The V and J ends lost 3 bases and 2 bases respectively, with 14 bases between them. From germline, CDR1 is SGHKS and CDR2 YYEKEE (reference sequence). The DNA for the CDR3 is TGTGCCAGCAGCTCACTTCTGCGCGTTAACACTGAAGCTTTCTTT. This translates into CASSSLLRVNTEAFF.

V usage is TRBV6-5 and J usage is TRBJ2-3; D unresolved. The CDR3 has 13 amino acids. With 6 bases removed from V and 3 bases from J, the gap between germline ends came to 10 bases. Per germline, CDR1 MNHEY and CDR2 SVGAGI. The CDR3 spells CASSRASTDTQYF. The CDR3 nucleotides are TGTGCCAGCAGCCGAGCGTCGACAGATACGCAGTATTTT.

Comments on this clone: The same CDR3 also results from other DNA sequences found in this sample. The J gene is TRBJ1-4, the V gene TRBV9; no reliable D call. Germline V CDR1 and CDR2: SGDLS, YYNGEE. The CDR3 consists of 14 residues. The V and J ends lost 4 bases and 1 base respectively, with 8 bases between them. The CDR3 bases are TGTGCCAGCAGCCGGGGAGGAACTAATGAAAAACTGTTTTTT. Its protein is CASSRGGTNEKLFF. The whole variable domain, filled in from reference TRBV9 and TRBJ1-4, reads DSGVTQTPKHLITATGQRVTLRCSPRSGDLSVYWYQQSLDQGLQFLIQYYNGEERAKGNILERFSAQQFPDLHSELNLSSLELGDSALYFCASSRGGTNEKLFFGSGTQLSVL.

CDR3 coding DNA: TGTGCCAGCAGTCCTAGGCCGCAGGGGGGGGAGCAGTACTTC. Its protein product is CASSPRPQGGEQYF. V and J are TRBV6-5 and TRBJ2-7; D possibly uses TRBD1 or TRBD2 (7 bases each). Germline V gene lookup returns CDR1 MNHEY and CDR2 SVGAGI. Trimming removed 5 bases at V and 7 bases at J, with 18 bases between. The CDR3 sequence is 14 residues long.

This clone was observed a single time. Other DNA sequences in this specimen translate into the identical CDR3. The rearrangement links TRBV6-5 to TRBJ1-2; D is ambiguous. CDR1 MNHEY and CDR2 SVGAGI come from the germline V gene. V was shortened by 6 bases and J by 4 bases, with 6 bases between the two germline ends. The CDR3 is 11 amino acids. This CDR3 is CASSSAYGYTF. The CDR3 DNA follows: TGTGCCAGCAGCTCCGCCTATGGCTACACCTTC.

This clone was detected once. The rearrangement joins TRBV7-2 to TRBJ2-3; weak D call: TRBD2 (6 bases). V lost 6 bases and J lost 0, with 13 bases in between. This CDR3 is 15 amino acids long. The germline V gene has CDR1 SGHTA and CDR2 FQGNSA. For the CDR3, the DNA is TGTGCCAGCAGATCACCGGGACTGAGCACAGATACGCAGTATTTT. Encoded protein: CASRSPGLSTDTQYF.

The chain employs TRBV12-3 or TRBV12-4 and TRBJ1-1; D gene uncertain. The CDR3 has 12 amino acids. V was pared by 3 bases and J by 7 bases, with 9 bases between. CDR3 DNA sequence: TGTGCCAGCAGTTTCGCGGGGAGTGAAGCTTTCTTT. Protein: CASSFAGSEAFF.